The 5 T cell receptor beta chains given below trace back to one sample, sequenced in a study of T cell repertoires in cytomegalovirus infection. TCRdb reanalysed the reads using MiXCR and keeps one entry per CDR3 protein. This table holds around 300,000 distinct CDR3 sequences, around 25% found once. Sequenced sample: PBMCs. The receptors here all came from a human donor in good health (CMV status not recorded). Some clones in this sample may be carry-over from other donors' samples.

This clonotype was detected only a few times. V is TRBV6-6 and J is TRBJ2-7, with 9 nucleotides matching TRBD1. The CDR3 runs 13 residues. V dropped 2 bases and J dropped 7; count of bases not matched to a gene: 3. Germline lookup yields CDR1 MNHNY and CDR2 SVGAGI (reference sequence). This chain's CDR3 is CASSYRTGAEQYF. CDR3 in DNA: TGTGCCAGCAGTTACAGGACAGGGGCTGAGCAGTACTTC.

This clonotype was seen a single time. The V and J genes are TRBV7-2 and TRBJ2-7; D gene ambiguous. V lost 1 base and J 1 base, leaving 8 bases between the germline ends. CDR1 is SGHTA and CDR2 is FQGNSA in the germline V gene. This CDR3 comprises 14 residues. CDR3 residues: CASSLGTFSYEQYF. CDR3 DNA: TGTGCCAGCAGCTTAGGGACCTTTTCCTACGAGCAGTACTTC. Filled out from reference TRBV7-2 and TRBJ2-7, the complete variable domain reads GAGVSQSPSNKVTEKGKDVELRCDPISGHTALYWYRQSLGQGLEFLIYFQGNSAPDKSGLPSDRFSAERTGGSVSTLTIQRTQQEDSAVYLCASSLGTFSYEQYFGPGTRLTVT.

The chain has TRBV12-3 or TRBV12-4 and TRBJ1-5; D unclear. Trimming stripped 5 bases from V and 2 bases from J, with 7 bases between. The CDR3 covers 13 residues. CDR3 DNA: TGTGCCAGCAGTGTGGACGGCAATCAGCCCCAGCATTTT. Amino acid sequence: CASSVDGNQPQHF.

This clonotype has only a few counts. V gene TRBV19 combines with J gene TRBJ1-5, with D perhaps matching TRBD1 (5 bases). Trimming took 6 bases from V and 0 from J, leaving 9 bases between them. The germline CDR1 and CDR2 sequences are LNHDA and SQIVND (reference sequence). This CDR3 has 14 residues. This CDR3 is CASSSGASNQPQHF. The CDR3 nucleotides read TGTGCCAGTAGCAGCGGGGCTAGCAATCAGCCCCAGCATTTT.

This clonotype was seen many times. The genes are TRBV20-1 and TRBJ2-4, with 8 nucleotides matching TRBD2. The V gene end was trimmed by 3 bases and the J gene end by 5 bases; junction bases not matched to a gene: 3. CDR1 DFQATT and CDR2 SNEGSKA come from the germline V gene (reference sequence). This CDR3 region has 13 residues. CDR3 DNA sequence: TGCAGTGCTAGTGGGCGGGGGGAAAACATTCAGTACTTC. Encoded protein: CSASGRGENIQYF.